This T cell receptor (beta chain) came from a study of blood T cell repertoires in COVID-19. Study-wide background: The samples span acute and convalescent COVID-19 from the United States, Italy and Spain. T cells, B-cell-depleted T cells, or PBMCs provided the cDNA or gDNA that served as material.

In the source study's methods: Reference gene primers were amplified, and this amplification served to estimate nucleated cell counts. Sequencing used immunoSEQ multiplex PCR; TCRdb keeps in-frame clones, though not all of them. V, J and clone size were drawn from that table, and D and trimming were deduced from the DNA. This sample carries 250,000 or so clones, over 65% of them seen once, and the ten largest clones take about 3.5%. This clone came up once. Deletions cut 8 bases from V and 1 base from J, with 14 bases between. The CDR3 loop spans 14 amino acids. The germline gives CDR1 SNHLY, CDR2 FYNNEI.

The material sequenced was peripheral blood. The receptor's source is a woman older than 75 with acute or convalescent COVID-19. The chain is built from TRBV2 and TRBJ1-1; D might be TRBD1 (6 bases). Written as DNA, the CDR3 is TGTGCCAGCGGGAAGGGGGGGCCGAACACTGAAGCTTTCTTT. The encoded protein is CASGKGGPNTEAFF.